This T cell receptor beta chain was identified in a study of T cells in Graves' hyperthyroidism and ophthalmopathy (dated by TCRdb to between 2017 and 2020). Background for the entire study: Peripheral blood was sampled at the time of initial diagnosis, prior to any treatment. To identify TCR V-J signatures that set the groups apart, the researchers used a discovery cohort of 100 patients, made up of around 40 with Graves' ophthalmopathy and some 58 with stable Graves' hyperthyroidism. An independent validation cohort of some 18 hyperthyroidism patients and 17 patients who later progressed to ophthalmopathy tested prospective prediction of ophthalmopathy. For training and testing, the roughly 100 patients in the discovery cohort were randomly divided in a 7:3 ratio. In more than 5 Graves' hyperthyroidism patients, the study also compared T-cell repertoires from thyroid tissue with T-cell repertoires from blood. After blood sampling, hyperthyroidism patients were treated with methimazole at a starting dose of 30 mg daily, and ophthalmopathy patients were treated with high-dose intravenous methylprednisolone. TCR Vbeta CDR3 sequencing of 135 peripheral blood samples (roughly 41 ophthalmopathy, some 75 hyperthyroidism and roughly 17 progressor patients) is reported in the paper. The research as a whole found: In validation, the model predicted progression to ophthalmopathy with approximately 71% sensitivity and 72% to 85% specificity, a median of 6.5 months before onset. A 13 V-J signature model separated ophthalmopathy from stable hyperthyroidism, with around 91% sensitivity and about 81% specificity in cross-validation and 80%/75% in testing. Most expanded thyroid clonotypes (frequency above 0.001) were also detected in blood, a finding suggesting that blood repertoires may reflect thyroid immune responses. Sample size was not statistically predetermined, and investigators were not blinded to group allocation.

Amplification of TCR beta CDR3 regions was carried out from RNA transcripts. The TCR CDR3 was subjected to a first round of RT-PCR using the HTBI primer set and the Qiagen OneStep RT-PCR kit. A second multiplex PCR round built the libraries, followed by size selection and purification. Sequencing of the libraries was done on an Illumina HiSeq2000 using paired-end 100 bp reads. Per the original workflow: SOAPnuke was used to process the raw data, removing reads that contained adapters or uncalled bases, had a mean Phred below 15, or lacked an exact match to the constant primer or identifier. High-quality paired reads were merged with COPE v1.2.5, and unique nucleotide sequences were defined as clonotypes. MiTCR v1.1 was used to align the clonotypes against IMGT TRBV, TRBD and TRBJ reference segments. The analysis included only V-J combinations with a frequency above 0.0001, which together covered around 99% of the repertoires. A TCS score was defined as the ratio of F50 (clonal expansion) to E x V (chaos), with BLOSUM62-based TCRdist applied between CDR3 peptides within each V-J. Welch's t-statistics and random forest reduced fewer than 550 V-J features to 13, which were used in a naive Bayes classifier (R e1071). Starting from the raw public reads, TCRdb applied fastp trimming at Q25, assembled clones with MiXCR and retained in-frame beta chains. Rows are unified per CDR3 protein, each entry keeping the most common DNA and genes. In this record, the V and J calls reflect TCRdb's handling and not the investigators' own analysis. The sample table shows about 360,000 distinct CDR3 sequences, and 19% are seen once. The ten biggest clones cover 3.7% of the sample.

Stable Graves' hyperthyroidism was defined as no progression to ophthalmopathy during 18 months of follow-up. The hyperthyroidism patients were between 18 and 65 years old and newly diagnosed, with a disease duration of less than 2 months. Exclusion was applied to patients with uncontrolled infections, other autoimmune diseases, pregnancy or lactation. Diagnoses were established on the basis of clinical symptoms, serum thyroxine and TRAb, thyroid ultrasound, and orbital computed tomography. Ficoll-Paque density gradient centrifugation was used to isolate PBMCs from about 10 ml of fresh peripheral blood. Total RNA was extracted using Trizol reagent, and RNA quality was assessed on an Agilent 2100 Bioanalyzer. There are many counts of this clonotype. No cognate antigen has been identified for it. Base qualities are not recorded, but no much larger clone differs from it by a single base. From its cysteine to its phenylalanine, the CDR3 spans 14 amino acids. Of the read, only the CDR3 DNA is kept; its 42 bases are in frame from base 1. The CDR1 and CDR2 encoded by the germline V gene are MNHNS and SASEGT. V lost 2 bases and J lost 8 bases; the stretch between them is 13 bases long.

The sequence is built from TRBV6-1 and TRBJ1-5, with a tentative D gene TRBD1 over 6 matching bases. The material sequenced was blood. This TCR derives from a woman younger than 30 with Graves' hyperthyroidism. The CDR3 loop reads CASSETGRGKPQHF. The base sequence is TGTGCCAGCAGTGAAACCGGGAGGGGGAAGCCCCAGCATTTT.